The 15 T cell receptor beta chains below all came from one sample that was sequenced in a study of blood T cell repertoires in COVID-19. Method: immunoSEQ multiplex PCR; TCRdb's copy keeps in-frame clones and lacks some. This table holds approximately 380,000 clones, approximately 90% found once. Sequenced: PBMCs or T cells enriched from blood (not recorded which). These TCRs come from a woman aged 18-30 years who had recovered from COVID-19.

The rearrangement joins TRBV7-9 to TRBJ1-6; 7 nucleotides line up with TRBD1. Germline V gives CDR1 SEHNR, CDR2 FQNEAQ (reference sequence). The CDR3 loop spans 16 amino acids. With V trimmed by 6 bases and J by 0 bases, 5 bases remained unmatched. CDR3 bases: TGTGCCAGCAGGACCACAGGGGCCTCCTATAATTCACCCCTCCACTTT. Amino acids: CASRTTGASYNSPLHF.

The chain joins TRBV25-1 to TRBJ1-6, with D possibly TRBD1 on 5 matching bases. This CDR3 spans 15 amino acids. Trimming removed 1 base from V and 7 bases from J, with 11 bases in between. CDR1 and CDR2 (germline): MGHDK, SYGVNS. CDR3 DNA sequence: TGTGCCAGCAGTGAATCCCGACAGAAAAATTCACCCCTCCACTTT. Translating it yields CASSESRQKNSPLHF.

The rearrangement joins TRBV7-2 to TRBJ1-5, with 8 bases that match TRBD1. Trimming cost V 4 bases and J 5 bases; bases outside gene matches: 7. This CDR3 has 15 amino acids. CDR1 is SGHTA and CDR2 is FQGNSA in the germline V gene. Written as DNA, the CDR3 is TGTGCCAGCAGCTCCGGACAGGGTTCGCATCAGCCCCAGCATTTT. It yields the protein CASSSGQGSHQPQHF.

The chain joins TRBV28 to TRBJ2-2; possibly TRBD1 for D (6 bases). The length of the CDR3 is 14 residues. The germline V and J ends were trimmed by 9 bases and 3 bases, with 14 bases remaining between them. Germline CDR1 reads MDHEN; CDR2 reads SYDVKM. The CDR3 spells CASKTGMDTGELFF. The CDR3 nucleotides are TGTGCCAGTAAGACAGGAATGGACACCGGGGAGCTGTTTTTT.

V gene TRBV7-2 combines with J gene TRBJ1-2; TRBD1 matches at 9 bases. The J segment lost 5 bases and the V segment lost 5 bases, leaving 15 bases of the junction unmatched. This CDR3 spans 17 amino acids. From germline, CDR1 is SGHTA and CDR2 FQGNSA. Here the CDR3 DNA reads TGTGCCAGCAGCCCAAAGACAGGGGGATTTCCGATTTATGGCTACACCTTC. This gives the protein CASSPKTGGFPIYGYTF.

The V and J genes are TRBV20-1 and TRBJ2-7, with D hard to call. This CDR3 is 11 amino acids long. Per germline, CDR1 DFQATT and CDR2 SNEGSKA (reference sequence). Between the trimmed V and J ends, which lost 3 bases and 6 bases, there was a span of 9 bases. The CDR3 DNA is TGCAGTGCTAGTGGGCTTCTCGAGCAGTACTTC. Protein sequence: CSASGLLEQYF.

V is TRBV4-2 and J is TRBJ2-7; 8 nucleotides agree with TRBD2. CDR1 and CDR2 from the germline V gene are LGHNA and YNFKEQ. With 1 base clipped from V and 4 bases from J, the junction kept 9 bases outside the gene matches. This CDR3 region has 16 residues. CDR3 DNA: TGTGCCAGCAGCCAAGGGCCGGGACTAGAAACGTACGAGCAGTACTTC. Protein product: CASSQGPGLETYEQYF.

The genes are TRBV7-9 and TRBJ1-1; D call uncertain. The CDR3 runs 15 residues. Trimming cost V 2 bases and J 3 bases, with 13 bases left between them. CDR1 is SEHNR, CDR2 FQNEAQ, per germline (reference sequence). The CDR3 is CASSLSGEADTEAFF. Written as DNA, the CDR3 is TGTGCCAGCAGCTTATCGGGAGAGGCGGACACTGAAGCTTTCTTT. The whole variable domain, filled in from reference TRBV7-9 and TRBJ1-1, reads DTGVSQNPRHKITKRGQNVTFRCDPISEHNRLYWYRQTLGQGPEFLTYFQNEAQLEKSRLLSDRFSAERPKGSFSTLEIQRTEQGDSAMYLCASSLSGEADTEAFFGQGTRLTVV.

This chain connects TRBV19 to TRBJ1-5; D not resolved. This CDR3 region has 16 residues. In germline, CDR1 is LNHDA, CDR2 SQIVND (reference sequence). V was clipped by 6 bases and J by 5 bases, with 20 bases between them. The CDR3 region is CASRAFEGRSDQPQHF. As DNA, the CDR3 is TGTGCCAGTAGGGCCTTTGAAGGGAGAAGCGATCAGCCCCAGCATTTT.

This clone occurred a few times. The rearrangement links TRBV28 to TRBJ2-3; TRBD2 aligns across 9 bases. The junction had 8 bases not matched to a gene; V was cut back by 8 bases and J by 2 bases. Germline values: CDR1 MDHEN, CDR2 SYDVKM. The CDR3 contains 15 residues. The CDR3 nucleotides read TGTGCCAGCCTCGTAGCTAGCGGGGACACAGATACGCAGTATTTT. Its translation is CASLVASGDTDTQYF.

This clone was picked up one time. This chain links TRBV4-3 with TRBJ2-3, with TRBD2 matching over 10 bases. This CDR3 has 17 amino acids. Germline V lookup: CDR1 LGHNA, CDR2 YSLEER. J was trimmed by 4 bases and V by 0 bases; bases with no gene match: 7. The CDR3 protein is CASSQDRGLAGADTQYF. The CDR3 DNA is TGCGCCAGCAGCCAAGATCGCGGGCTAGCGGGGGCAGATACGCAGTATTTT.

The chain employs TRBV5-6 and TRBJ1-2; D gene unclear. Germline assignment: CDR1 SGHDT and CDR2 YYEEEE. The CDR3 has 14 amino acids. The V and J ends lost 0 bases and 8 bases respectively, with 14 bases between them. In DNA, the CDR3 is TGTGCCAGCAGCTTGGTTGGCAGTCTCCACGGCTACACCTTC. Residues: CASSLVGSLHGYTF.

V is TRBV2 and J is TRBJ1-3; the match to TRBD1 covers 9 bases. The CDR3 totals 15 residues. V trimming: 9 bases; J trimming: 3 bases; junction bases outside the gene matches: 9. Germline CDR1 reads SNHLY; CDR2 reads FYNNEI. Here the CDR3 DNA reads TGTGCCAGTCTATCCGGACAGGGGTATGGAAACACCATATATTTT. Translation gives CASLSGQGYGNTIYF.

CDR3 amino acids: CATSRAASGGDTQYF. CDR3 coding DNA: TGTGCCACCAGCAGAGCAGCGAGCGGTGGAGATACGCAGTATTTT. The V gene is TRBV15, the J gene TRBJ2-3; D might be TRBD2 (5 bases). The ends were cut back, 1 base at V and 5 bases at J, with 13 bases in the middle. Per germline, CDR1 LNHNV and CDR2 YYDKDF (reference sequence). This CDR3 spans 15 amino acids.

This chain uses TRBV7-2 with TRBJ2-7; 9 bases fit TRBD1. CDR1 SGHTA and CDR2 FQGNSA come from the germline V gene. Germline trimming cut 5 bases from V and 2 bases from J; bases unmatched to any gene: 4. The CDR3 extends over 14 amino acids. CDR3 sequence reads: CASSVGQGAYEQYF. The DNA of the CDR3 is TGTGCCAGCAGCGTGGGACAGGGAGCCTACGAGCAGTACTTC.